This section outlines one TCR beta chain sequence together with its context. The sample is drawn from a study of T cell changes during pregnancy in multiple sclerosis. Produced via immunoSEQ multiplex PCR; TCRdb's table is partial and in-frame only. This sample carries tens of thousands of clones, more than 90% of them seen once, and the ten largest clones take roughly 3.3%. Germline V gene lookup returns CDR1 MNHNS and CDR2 SASEGT. The CDR3 totals 16 residues. V was pared by 1 base and J by 2 bases, with 14 bases between. The clonotype was recovered from a female donor in good health, enrolled as a control in a pregnancy study. The V and J genes are TRBV6-1 and TRBJ2-5; D might be TRBD1 (5 bases). The sample in question was peripheral blood, obtained after pregnancy. The DNA of the CDR3 is TGTGCCAGCAGTGAAGAGGTTCCCAGGGCACAAGAGACCCAGTACTTC. This gives the protein CASSEEVPRAQETQYF.